The T cell receptor beta chain under discussion was sequenced for a study of identical twins. The CDR3 contains 18 residues. As regards this clonotype: Its antigen is unknown. One junction end disagrees with the germline gene, perhaps due to a read error.

After template switching added a universal primer site, the resulting cDNA carried unique molecular identifiers. MiXCR, run by TCRdb on the 5' RACE reads, gives a single entry per CDR3 protein. The sample lists around 280,000 distinct CDR3 sequences; roughly 8.6% were seen once. Study-level findings and limits: Zero-insertion analyses could be partly confounded by invariant MAIT and iNKT cells.

These sequences were also reported in another study, on yellow fever vaccine responses in identical twins. That source notes: Twins reportedly had a vaccine T cell response that seemed partly convergent, partly personalized.

This TCR came from a woman between 18 and 29 years old in good health. V gene TRBV12-3 or TRBV12-4 combines with J gene TRBJ2-6, with no clear D. Sequences were obtained from memory (CD45RO+) T cells sorted from blood. This chain's CDR3 is CARSLDSPSVSGANVLTF. Written as DNA, the CDR3 is TGTGCCCGCAGTTTAGATAGCCCATCAGTCTCTGGGGCCAACGTCCTGACTTTC.